These 3 T cell receptor beta chains share one sample of origin, sequenced in a study of T cells in Graves' hyperthyroidism and ophthalmopathy. The investigators amplified TCR beta CDR3 regions from RNA transcripts. The TCR CDR3 was amplified in a first-round RT-PCR using the HTBI primer set. TCRdb independently ran MiXCR on the multiplex PCR reads; one entry per CDR3 protein. This sample has 620,000 or so distinct CDR3 sequences, with roughly 15% found just once. Sample: blood. These TCRs come from a woman aged 45-65 years with Graves' ophthalmopathy.

This clonotype was seen at least ten times. V and J are TRBV20-1 and TRBJ2-7, with TRBD1 matching over 8 bases. CDR1 and CDR2 (germline): DFQATT, SNEGSKA (reference sequence). V dropped 7 bases and J dropped 7; count of bases not matched to a gene: 9. The CDR3 covers 12 residues. CDR3 DNA sequence: TGCAGTGGGTGGGCACAGGGGGAAGAGCAGTACTTC. This translates into CSGWAQGEEQYF.

This CDR3 reads CASSRDWNNEQYF. The DNA for the CDR3 is TGTGCCAGCAGTCGGGACTGGAATAACGAGCAGTACTTC. The gene calls are TRBV27 and TRBJ2-7; TRBD2 is a possible D gene (6 bases). Trimming shortened V by 5 bases and J by 5 bases, and 13 bases separated the two germline ends. CDR1 is MNHEY, CDR2 SMNVEV, per germline (reference sequence). The CDR3 has 13 residues.

This clonotype was found a few times. The V gene is TRBV29-1, the J gene TRBJ1-4; 8 bases agree with TRBD1. Germline V lookup: CDR1 SQVTM, CDR2 ANQGSEA. V shed 3 bases and J 6 bases; nucleotides not matched to a gene: 6. This CDR3 is built from 14 residues. In DNA form, the CDR3 reads TGCAGCGTTGATCGGACAGGGATAGATGAAAAACTGTTTTTT. Residues: CSVDRTGIDEKLFF.